The 14 T cell receptor beta chains in this list originate from one sample, sequenced in a study of Graves' ophthalmopathy and Graves' hyperthyroidism. Amplification of TCR beta CDR3 regions used RNA transcripts. Second-round multiplex PCR came after a first-round RT-PCR that employed HTBI primers. TCRdb passed the multiplex PCR reads through MiXCR, listing each CDR3 protein once. The table has 240,000 or so distinct CDR3 sequences, 45% seen once. The specimen was peripheral blood. The receptor source for this set is an adult man with Graves' ophthalmopathy.

This clonotype has more than one count but fewer than ten. V is TRBV3-1 and J is TRBJ1-2; D call uncertain. CDR3 length equals 14 residues. Trimming pared 2 bases from V and 4 bases from J, leaving 11 bases between. CDR1 is LGHDT, CDR2 YNNKEL, per germline (reference sequence). Written as DNA, the CDR3 is TGTGCCAGCAGCCAACCGATAGCGGGCTATGGCTACACCTTC. Its translation is CASSQPIAGYGYTF. Drawing the rest from reference TRBV3-1 and TRBJ1-2, the complete variable domain is DTAVSQTPKYLVTQMGNDKSIKCEQNLGHDTMYWYKQDSKKFLKIMFSYNNKELIINETVPNRFSPKSPDKAHLNLHINSLELGDSAVYFCASSQPIAGYGYTFGSGTRLTVV.

Only a few counts were recorded for this clonotype. The CDR3 DNA sequence: TGTGCCAGTAGGTCCCGGGACGACTACGAGCAGTACTTC. This gives the protein CASRSRDDYEQYF. The chain joins TRBV19 to TRBJ2-7; D possibly matches TRBD1 or TRBD2 (5 bases each). Trimming removed 6 bases from V and 3 bases from J, with 12 bases in between. The CDR3 runs 13 residues. Germline CDR1 LNHDA, CDR2 SQIVND (reference sequence).

A remark on this clonotype: One end of the junction varies from germline; a read error may be responsible. CDR3 coding DNA: TGTGCCAGCAGCTTGGTAAAAGCGAATACCGGGGAGCTGTTTTTT. Protein product: CASSLVKANTGELFF. The chain carries TRBV5-4 and TRBJ2-2, with D unclear. The CDR3 extends over 15 amino acids. Germline assignment: CDR1 SGHNT and CDR2 YYREEE (reference sequence).

This chain joins TRBV7-2 and TRBJ2-2; possibly TRBD1 for D (5 bases). Trimming removed 2 bases at V and 0 bases at J, with 10 bases between. This CDR3 has 16 residues. From germline, CDR1 is SGHTA and CDR2 FQGNSA. CDR3 sequence reads: CASSLFAGTNTGELFF. The DNA of the CDR3 is TGTGCCAGCAGCTTATTTGCAGGGACGAACACCGGGGAGCTGTTTTTT. Using reference TRBV7-2 and TRBJ2-2 for the parts outside the CDR3, the full variable domain is GAGVSQSPSNKVTEKGKDVELRCDPISGHTALYWYRQSLGQGLEFLIYFQGNSAPDKSGLPSDRFSAERTGGSVSTLTIQRTQQEDSAVYLCASSLFAGTNTGELFFGEGSRLTVL.

V usage is TRBV5-1 and J usage is TRBJ1-6; D is undetermined. CDR1 is SGHRS and CDR2 is YFSETQ in the germline V gene. The V end lost 0 bases, the J end lost 8 bases, and 9 bases lay between the germline ends. CDR3 size: 14 residues. The CDR3 here is CASSLADGYSPLHF. CDR3 nucleotides: TGCGCCAGCAGCTTGGCCGACGGATATTCACCCCTCCACTTT.

As regards this clonotype: At one boundary the junction diverges from the germline segment, which might be a read error. V and J are TRBV9 and TRBJ1-1; no definite D call. Germline CDR1 is SGDLS and CDR2 is YYNGEE. This CDR3 contains 16 residues. CDR3 residues: CASSSTPGVGDTEAFF. The DNA for the CDR3 is TGCGCCAGCAGCTCCACTCCGGGTGTGGGTGACACTGAAGCTTTCTTT.

The chain carries TRBV2 and TRBJ2-5; D remains ambiguous. The germline CDR1 and CDR2 sequences are SNHLY and FYNNEI. The CDR3 length is 13 residues. Deletions cut 4 bases from V and 0 bases from J, with 6 bases between. CDR3 in DNA: TGTGCCAGCAGTGGCCTCTACCAAGAGACCCAGTACTTC. It encodes CASSGLYQETQYF.

This clonotype has just one count. This chain connects TRBV4-3 to TRBJ2-5, with 7 bases identical to TRBD2. J lost 4 bases, V lost 3 bases, and 14 bases had no gene match. The V gene's germline CDR1 is LGHNA and CDR2 YSLEER. This CDR3 is 17 amino acids long. CDR3 sequence: CASSQAGLADGRETQYF. As DNA, the CDR3 is TGCGCCAGCAGCCAGGCTGGGCTAGCGGATGGGAGAGAGACCCAGTACTTC.

The rearrangement links TRBV7-2 to TRBJ2-5; TRBD1 is a possible D gene (5 bases). Trimming pared 1 base from V and 5 bases from J, leaving 17 bases between. This CDR3 has 16 amino acids. Germline CDR1 reads SGHTA; CDR2 reads FQGNSA. CDR3 sequence reads: CASSLGIQGIGETQYF. The DNA of the CDR3 is TGTGCCAGCAGCTTAGGGATCCAGGGAATCGGGGAGACCCAGTACTTC.

This chain links TRBV9 with TRBJ1-2; 7 bases line up with TRBD1. The CDR3 is 13 residues long. J was trimmed by 6 bases and V by 4 bases; bases with no gene match: 6. CDR1 SGDLS and CDR2 YYNGEE come from the germline V gene. Written as DNA, the CDR3 is TGTGCCAGCAGCCCCAGGGGGTTGGATGGCTACACCTTC. Amino acids: CASSPRGLDGYTF.

The chain carries TRBV5-8 and TRBJ1-1, with 7 bases that match TRBD1. The length of the CDR3 is 14 residues. The V segment lost 6 bases and the J segment 7 bases; nucleotides outside the gene matches: 12. Germline CDR1 SGHTS, CDR2 YDEGEE. For the CDR3, the DNA is TGTGCCAGCATCTCCTCTTGGGGGGACAGTGAAGCTTTCTTT. Its protein product is CASISSWGDSEAFF.

The gene calls are TRBV19 and TRBJ2-5, with 7 bases matching TRBD1. The germline V gene has CDR1 LNHDA and CDR2 SQIVND (reference sequence). This CDR3 has 13 residues. Unmatched junction bases numbered 2, after V lost 3 bases and J lost 4 bases. The CDR3 region has the DNA TGTGCCAGTAGTATCACAGGGGCAGAGACCCAGTACTTC. Translated: CASSITGAETQYF.

The J gene is TRBJ1-2, the V gene TRBV28; the match to TRBD1 covers 8 bases. V gave up 5 bases and J gave up 3 bases; unmatched junction bases: 2. Germline V lookup: CDR1 MDHEN, CDR2 SYDVKM. The CDR3 runs to 13 residues. The chain's CDR3 is CASSQGQDYGYTF. For the CDR3, the DNA is TGTGCCAGCAGTCAGGGACAGGACTATGGCTACACCTTC.

The chain is built from TRBV5-1 and TRBJ2-5; D gene unclear. The tail of the sequence fits TRBJ2-1 better, so the J call may be wrong. This CDR3 region has 12 residues. Germline CDR1 is SGHRS and CDR2 is YFSETQ. For the CDR3, the DNA is TGCGCCAGCAGCTTGGTTGGTGGAGAGCAGTTCTTC. Translation gives CASSLVGGEQFF.